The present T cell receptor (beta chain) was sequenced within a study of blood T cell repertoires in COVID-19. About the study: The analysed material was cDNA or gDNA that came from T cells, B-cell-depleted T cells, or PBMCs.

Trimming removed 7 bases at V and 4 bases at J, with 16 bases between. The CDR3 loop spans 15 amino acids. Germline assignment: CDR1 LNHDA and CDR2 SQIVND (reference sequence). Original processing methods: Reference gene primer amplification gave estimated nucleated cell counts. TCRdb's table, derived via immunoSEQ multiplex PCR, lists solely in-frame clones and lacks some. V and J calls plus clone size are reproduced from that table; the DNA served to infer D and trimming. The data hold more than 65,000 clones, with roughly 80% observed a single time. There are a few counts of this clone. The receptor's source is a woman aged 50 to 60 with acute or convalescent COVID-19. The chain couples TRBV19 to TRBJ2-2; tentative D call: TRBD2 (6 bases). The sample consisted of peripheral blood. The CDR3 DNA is TGTGCCAGTATAAGGGGAGCGGGCTTCACCGGGGAGCTGTTTTTT. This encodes CASIRGAGFTGELFF. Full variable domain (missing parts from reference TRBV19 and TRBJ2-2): DGGITQSPKYLFRKEGQNVTLSCEQNLNHDAMYWYRQDPGQGLRLIYYSQIVNDFQKGDIAEGYSVSREKKESFPLTVTSAQKNPTAFYLCASIRGAGFTGELFFGEGSRLTVL.